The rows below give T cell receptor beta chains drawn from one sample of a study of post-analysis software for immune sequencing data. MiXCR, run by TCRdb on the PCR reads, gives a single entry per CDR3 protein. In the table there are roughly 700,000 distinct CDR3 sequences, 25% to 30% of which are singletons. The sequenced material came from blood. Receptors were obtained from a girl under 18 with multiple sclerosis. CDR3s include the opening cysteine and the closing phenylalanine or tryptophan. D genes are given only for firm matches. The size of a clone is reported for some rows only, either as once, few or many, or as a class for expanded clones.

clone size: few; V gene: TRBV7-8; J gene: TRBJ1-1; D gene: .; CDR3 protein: CASSPIGVGTEAFF; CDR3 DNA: TGTGCCAGCAGCCCCATCGGGGTAGGAACTGAAGCTTTCTTT
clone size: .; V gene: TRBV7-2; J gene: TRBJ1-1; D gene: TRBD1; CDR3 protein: CASSYTGTGGTEAFF; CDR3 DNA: TGTGCCAGCAGCTATACCGGGACAGGGGGCACTGAAGCTTTCTTT
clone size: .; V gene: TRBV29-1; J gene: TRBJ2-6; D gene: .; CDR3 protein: CSVDGESGANVLTF; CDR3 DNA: TGCAGCGTTGACGGGGAGTCTGGGGCCAACGTCCTGACTTTC
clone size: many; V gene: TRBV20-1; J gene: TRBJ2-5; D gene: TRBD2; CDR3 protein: CSAFPQREIRETQYF; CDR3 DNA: TGCAGTGCTTTCCCCCAGCGGGAGATCCGAGAGACCCAGTACTTC
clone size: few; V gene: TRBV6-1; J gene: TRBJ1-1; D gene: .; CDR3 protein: CASSEAGMPPSTEAFF; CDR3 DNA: TGTGCCAGCAGTGAAGCGGGTATGCCTCCCAGCACTGAAGCTTTCTTT
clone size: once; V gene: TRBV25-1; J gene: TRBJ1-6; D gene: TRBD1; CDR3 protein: CASSETRTGASSPLHF; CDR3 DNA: TGTGCCAGCAGTGAAACTCGGACAGGGGCTAGTTCACCCCTCCACTTT
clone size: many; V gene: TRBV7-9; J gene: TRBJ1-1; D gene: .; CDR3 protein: CASSSRTANTEAFF; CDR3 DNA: TGTGCCAGCAGTTCCCGGACAGCCAACACTGAAGCTTTCTTT
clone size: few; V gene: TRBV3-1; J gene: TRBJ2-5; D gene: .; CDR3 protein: CASSGHGPQETQYF; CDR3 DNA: TGTGCCAGCAGTGGCCATGGGCCCCAAGAGACCCAGTACTTC
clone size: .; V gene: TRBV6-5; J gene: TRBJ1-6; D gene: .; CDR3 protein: CASSYSAAGESPLHF; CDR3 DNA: TGTGCCAGCAGTTACTCGGCGGCAGGCGAATCACCCCTCCACTTT
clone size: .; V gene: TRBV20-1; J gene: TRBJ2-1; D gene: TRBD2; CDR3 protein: CSARDRSGSGFEQFF; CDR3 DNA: TGCAGTGCTAGAGATAGGAGCGGGAGCGGTTTCGAGCAGTTCTTC